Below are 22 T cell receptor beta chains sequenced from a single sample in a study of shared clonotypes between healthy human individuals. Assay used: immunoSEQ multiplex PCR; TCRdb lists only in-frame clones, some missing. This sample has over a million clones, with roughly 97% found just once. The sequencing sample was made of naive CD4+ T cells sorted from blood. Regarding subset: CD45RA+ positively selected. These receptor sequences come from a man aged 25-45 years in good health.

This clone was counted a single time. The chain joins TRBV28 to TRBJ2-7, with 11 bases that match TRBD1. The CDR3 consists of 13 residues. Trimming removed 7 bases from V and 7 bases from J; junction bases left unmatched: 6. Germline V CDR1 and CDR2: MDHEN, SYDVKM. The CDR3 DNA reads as TGTGCCAGCATAGGGACAGGGGGTTGGGAGCAGTACTTC. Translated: CASIGTGGWEQYF.

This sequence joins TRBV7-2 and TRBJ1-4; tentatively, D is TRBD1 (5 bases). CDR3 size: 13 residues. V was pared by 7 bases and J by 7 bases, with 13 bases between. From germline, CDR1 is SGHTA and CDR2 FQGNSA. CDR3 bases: TGTGCCAGCACCATGACTGGGGGTGAAAAACTGTTTTTT. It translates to CASTMTGGEKLFF.

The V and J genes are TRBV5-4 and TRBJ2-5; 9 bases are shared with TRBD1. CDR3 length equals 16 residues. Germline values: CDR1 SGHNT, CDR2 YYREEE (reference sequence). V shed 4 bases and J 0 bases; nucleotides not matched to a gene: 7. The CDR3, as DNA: TGTGCCAGCAGCCCTGGGACAGGGTACAACCAAGAGACCCAGTACTTC. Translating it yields CASSPGTGYNQETQYF.

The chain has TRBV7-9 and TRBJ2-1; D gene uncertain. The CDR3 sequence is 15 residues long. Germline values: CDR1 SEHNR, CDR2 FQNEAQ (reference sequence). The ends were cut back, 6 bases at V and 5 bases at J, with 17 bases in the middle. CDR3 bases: TGTGCCAGCAGTCTTGGCGGACGGGCAAACAATGAGCAGTTCTTC. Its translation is CASSLGGRANNEQFF.

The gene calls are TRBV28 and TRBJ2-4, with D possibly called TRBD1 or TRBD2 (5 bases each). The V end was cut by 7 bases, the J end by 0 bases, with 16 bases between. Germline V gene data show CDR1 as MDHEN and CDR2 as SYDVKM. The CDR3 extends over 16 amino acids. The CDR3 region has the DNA TGTGCCAGCACCAACACGCCAGGGAGAGCCAAAAACATTCAGTACTTC. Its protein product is CASTNTPGRAKNIQYF.

This CDR3 is CASRAGTRVSEQFF. In DNA form, the CDR3 reads TGTGCCAGCAGGGCCGGGACTAGAGTTAGTGAGCAGTTCTTC. The rearrangement uses TRBV2 and TRBJ2-1; 8 bases match TRBD2. The CDR3 extends over 14 amino acids. Per germline, CDR1 SNHLY and CDR2 FYNNEI. The trim removed 6 bases at V and 9 bases at J, leaving 10 bases unmatched.

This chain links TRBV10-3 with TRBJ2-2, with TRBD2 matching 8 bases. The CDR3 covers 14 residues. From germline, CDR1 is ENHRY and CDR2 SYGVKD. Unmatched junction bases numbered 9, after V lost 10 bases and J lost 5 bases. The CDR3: CATEGLVGTGELFF. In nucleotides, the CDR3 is TGTGCCACCGAGGGACTAGTTGGGACCGGGGAGCTGTTTTTT.

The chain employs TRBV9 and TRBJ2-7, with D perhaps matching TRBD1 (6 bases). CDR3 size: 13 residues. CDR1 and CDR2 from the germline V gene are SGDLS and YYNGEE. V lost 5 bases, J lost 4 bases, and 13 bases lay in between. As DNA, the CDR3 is TGTGCCAGCAGTCCCCAGGGGATTTACGAGCAGTACTTC. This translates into CASSPQGIYEQYF.

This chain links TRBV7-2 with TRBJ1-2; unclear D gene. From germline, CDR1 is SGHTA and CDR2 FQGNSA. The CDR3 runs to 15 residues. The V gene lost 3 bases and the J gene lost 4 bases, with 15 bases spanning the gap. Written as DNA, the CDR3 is TGTGCCAGCAGCTTTTCATCCCCTCGGATCTATGGCTACACCTTC. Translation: CASSFSSPRIYGYTF.

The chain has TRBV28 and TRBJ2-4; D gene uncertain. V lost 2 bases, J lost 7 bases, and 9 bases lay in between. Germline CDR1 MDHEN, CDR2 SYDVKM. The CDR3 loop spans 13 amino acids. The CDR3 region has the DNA TGTGCCAGCAGTTTAGTCAGGCGGAACATTCAGTACTTC. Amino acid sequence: CASSLVRRNIQYF.

CDR3 DNA sequence: TGTGCCAGCAGCTCCGTCCGCGGTCCCTACGAGCAGTACTTC. Its translation is CASSSVRGPYEQYF. This sequence joins TRBV11-2 and TRBJ2-7; D remains unclear. V was cut by 4 bases and J by 2 bases, with 12 bases left in between. This CDR3 spans 14 amino acids. Germline V gene sequence: CDR1 SGHAT, CDR2 FQNNGV. The complete variable domain, with remaining parts taken from reference TRBV11-2 and TRBJ2-7, reads EAGVAQSPRYKIIEKRQSVAFWCNPISGHATLYWYQQILGQGPKLLIQFQNNGVVDDSQLPKDRFSAERLKGVDSTLKIQPAKLEDSAVYLCASSSVRGPYEQYFGPGTRLTVT.

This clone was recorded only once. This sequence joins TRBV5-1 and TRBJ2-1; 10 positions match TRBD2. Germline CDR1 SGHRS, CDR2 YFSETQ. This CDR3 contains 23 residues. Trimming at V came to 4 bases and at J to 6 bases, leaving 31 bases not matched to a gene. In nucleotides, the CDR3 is TGCGCCAGCAGCCCCAGGTCGTCGGGTTTACCGGGACTAGCGCTCAATTCGCTCAATGAGCAGTTCTTC. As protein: CASSPRSSGLPGLALNSLNEQFF.

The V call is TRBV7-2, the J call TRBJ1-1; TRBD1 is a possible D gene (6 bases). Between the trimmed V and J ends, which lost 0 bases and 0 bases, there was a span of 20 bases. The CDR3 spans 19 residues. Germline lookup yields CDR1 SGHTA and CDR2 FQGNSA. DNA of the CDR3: TGTGCCAGCAGCTTAGCGCAGTCCAGGGGTATACGCATGAACACTGAAGCTTTCTTT. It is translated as CASSLAQSRGIRMNTEAFF.

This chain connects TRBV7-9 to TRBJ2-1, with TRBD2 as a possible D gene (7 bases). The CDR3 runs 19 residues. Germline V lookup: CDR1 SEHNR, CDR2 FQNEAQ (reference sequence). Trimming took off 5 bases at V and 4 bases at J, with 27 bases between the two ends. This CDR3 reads CASSLRGQGLLARYNEQFF. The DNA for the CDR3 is TGTGCCAGCAGCCTAAGAGGCCAGGGGCTACTAGCGCGGTACAATGAGCAGTTCTTC.

DNA for the CDR3: TGCAGCGCCGGACTCGGGGGGCTAAAGCAGTTCTTC. Translating it yields CSAGLGGLKQFF. V usage is TRBV29-1 and J usage is TRBJ2-1; tentative D call: TRBD2 (7 bases). The CDR3 extends over 12 amino acids. Trimming shortened V by 7 bases and J by 11 bases, and 18 bases separated the two germline ends. In germline, CDR1 is SQVTM, CDR2 ANQGSEA.

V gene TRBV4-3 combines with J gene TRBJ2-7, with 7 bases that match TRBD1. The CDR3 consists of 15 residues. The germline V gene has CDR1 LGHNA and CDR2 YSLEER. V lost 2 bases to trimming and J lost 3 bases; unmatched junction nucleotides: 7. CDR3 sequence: CASSQKGTAIYEQYF. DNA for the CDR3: TGCGCCAGCAGCCAAAAAGGGACAGCGATCTACGAGCAGTACTTC.

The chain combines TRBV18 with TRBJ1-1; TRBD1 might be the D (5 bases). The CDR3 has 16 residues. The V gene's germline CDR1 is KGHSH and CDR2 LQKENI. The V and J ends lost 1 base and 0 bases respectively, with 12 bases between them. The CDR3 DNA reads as TGTGCCAGCTCACCACTAGCCCGGGGGGTGAACACTGAAGCTTTCTTT. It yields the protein CASSPLARGVNTEAFF.

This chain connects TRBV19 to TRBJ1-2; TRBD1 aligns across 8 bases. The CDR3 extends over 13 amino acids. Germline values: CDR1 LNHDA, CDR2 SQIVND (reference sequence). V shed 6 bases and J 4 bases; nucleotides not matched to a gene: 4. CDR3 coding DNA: TGTGCCAGTAGAGGACAGGGAGGCTATGGCTACACCTTC. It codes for CASRGQGGYGYTF.

CDR3 in DNA: TGCGCCAGCAGCCTTTGGGGGCTCGGAGAGACCCAGTACTTC. Residues: CASSLWGLGETQYF. J is TRBJ2-5 and V is TRBV5-1; D perhaps matches TRBD1 (6 bases). The CDR3 totals 14 residues. Germline V gene data show CDR1 as SGHRS and CDR2 as YFSETQ. V was clipped by 4 bases and J by 4 bases, with 14 bases between them.

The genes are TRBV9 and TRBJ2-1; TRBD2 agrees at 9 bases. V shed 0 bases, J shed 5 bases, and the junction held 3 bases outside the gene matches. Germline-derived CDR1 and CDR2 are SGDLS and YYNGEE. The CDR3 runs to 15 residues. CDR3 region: CASSVASGIHNEQFF. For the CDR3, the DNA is TGTGCCAGCAGCGTAGCTAGCGGGATCCACAATGAGCAGTTCTTC.

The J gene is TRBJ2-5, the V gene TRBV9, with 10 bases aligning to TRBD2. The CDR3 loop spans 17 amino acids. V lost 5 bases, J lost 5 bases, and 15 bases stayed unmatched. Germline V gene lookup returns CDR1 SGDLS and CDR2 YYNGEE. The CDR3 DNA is TGTGCCAGCAGTCCTATAGCGGGAGGTTTTGCGGGCGAGACCCAGTACTTC. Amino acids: CASSPIAGGFAGETQYF.

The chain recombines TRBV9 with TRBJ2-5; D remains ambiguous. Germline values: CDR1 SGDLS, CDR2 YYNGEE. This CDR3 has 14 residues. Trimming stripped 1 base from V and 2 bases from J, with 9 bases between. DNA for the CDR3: TGTGCCAGCAGCGTATCATCAACACAAGAGACCCAGTACTTC. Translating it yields CASSVSSTQETQYF.